Each of the 25 T cell receptor beta chains below was sequenced from the same sample in a study of T cell changes during pregnancy in multiple sclerosis. Measured with immunoSEQ multiplex PCR; TCRdb has only the in-frame clones, and not every one. The sample contains some 40,000 clones, approximately 90% of which appear only once. Specimen: CD4+ T cells from peripheral blood mononuclear cells, collected before pregnancy. These receptors came from a female donor with multiple sclerosis, enrolled in a pregnancy study.

The chain is built from TRBV30 and TRBJ1-4; maybe TRBD1 (6 bases). Germline V gene lookup returns CDR1 GTSNPN and CDR2 SVGIG (reference sequence). V dropped 8 bases and J dropped 0 bases, with 13 bases sitting between them. The CDR3 is 14 residues long. The CDR3 DNA reads TGTGCCAGCCGGGACACCGCAACTAATGAAAAACTGTTTTTT. It translates to CASRDTATNEKLFF.

The gene calls are TRBV6-1 and TRBJ1-2; D is unclear. Looked up from germline, CDR1 is MNHNS and CDR2 is SASEGT. The CDR3 contains 10 residues. V lost 10 bases to trimming and J lost 4 bases, with 7 bases between them. The CDR3 bases are TGTGCCACTCAGATCTATGGCTACACCTTC. Protein sequence: CATQIYGYTF.

The rearrangement uses TRBV11-2 and TRBJ2-1; 11 bases fit TRBD2. The V gene's germline CDR1 is SGHAT and CDR2 FQNNGV. The CDR3 runs 16 residues. With V trimmed by 5 bases and J by 3 bases, 6 bases remained unmatched. The CDR3 nucleotides are TGTGCCAGCAGCCCTATAGCGGGGGGGGGCTACAATGAGCAGTTCTTC. Translating gives CASSPIAGGGYNEQFF.

The sample holds one count of this clone. V and J are TRBV7-6 and TRBJ2-1; no clear D gene. Trimming left V 2 bases short and J 4 bases short, with 12 bases between. Germline CDR1 SGHVS, CDR2 FNYEAQ. The CDR3 spans 15 residues. The CDR3, as DNA: TGTGCCAGCAGCTTATTTGGCATGAGGTACAATGAGCAGTTCTTC. It encodes CASSLFGMRYNEQFF.

The V gene is TRBV7-2, the J gene TRBJ1-2; D is possibly TRBD1 (5 bases). This CDR3 contains 14 residues. Trimming took off 0 bases at V and 2 bases at J, with 7 bases between the two ends. Germline CDR1 SGHTA, CDR2 FQGNSA. The CDR3 is CASSLAGGNYGYTF. The CDR3 DNA reads as TGTGCCAGCAGCTTAGCGGGGGGAAACTATGGCTACACCTTC.

J is TRBJ2-1 and V is TRBV6-1; TRBD2 aligns across 8 bases. The CDR3 contains 13 residues. Germline V gene lookup returns CDR1 MNHNS and CDR2 SASEGT. V lost 8 bases to trimming and J lost 6 bases; unmatched junction nucleotides: 6. The CDR3 loop is CASEVGGANEQFF. CDR3 DNA sequence: TGTGCCAGCGAGGTCGGGGGGGCCAATGAGCAGTTCTTC.

This rearrangement joins TRBV2 to TRBJ1-6; D uncertain. This CDR3 is 13 amino acids long. V lost 6 bases to trimming and J lost 7 bases, with 10 bases between them. Germline V lookup: CDR1 SNHLY, CDR2 FYNNEI. The CDR3 DNA is TGTGCCAGCAGCAACAGAGAAAATTCACCCCTCCACTTT. Protein product: CASSNRENSPLHF.

V and J are TRBV18 and TRBJ2-5; D might be TRBD2 (5 bases). CDR1 is KGHSH and CDR2 is LQKENI in the germline V gene. The V and J ends lost 5 bases and 5 bases respectively, with 15 bases between them. The CDR3 is made up of 14 amino acids. The CDR3: CASSANRGKETQYF. The CDR3 nucleotides are TGTGCCAGCTCAGCGAACAGAGGGAAGGAGACCCAGTACTTC. Variable domain in full (rest from reference TRBV18 and TRBJ2-5): NAGVMQNPRHLVRRRGQEARLRCSPMKGHSHVYWYRQLPEEGLKFMVYLQKENIIDESGMPKERFSAEFPKEGPSILRIQQVVRGDSAAYFCASSANRGKETQYFGPGTRLLVL.

This clone was seen a few times. J is TRBJ1-1 and V is TRBV6-1, with D possibly matching TRBD1 (5 bases). Germline assignment: CDR1 MNHNS and CDR2 SASEGT. Trimming removed 3 bases at V and 10 bases at J, with 9 bases between. The CDR3 is 11 amino acids. In DNA form, the CDR3 reads TGTGCCAGCAGTGAGCGGGGCTCAGCTTTCTTT. Translated, it gives CASSERGSAFF.

This sequence joins TRBV18 and TRBJ1-4; the D gene is possibly TRBD1 (6 bases). The germline CDR1 and CDR2 sequences are KGHSH and LQKENI. This CDR3 is 15 amino acids long. Trimming took off 2 bases at V and 8 bases at J, with 15 bases between the two ends. The CDR3 DNA follows: TGTGCCAGCTCACCAAACACGGGGACAAAAGAAAAACTGTTTTTT. Its translation: CASSPNTGTKEKLFF.

The rearrangement links TRBV18 to TRBJ1-6; possible D gene TRBD1, 5 bases. With 2 bases removed from V and 10 bases from J, the gap between germline ends came to 12 bases. The germline gives CDR1 KGHSH, CDR2 LQKENI. This CDR3 has 14 residues. The CDR3 nucleotides read TGTGCCAGCTCACCAACCGACAGTCAATCACCCCTCCACTTT. Protein product: CASSPTDSQSPLHF.

The gene calls are TRBV18 and TRBJ2-5; no reliable D call. The V and J ends lost 5 bases and 2 bases respectively, with 12 bases between them. The CDR3 sequence is 14 residues long. Germline CDR1 is KGHSH and CDR2 is LQKENI. The CDR3 DNA sequence: TGTGCCAGCTCAGTCGACTTTGATCAAGAGACCCAGTACTTC. Protein: CASSVDFDQETQYF.

The rearrangement uses TRBV20-1 and TRBJ1-2; a possible D gene is TRBD1 (6 bases). Trimming stripped 6 bases from V and 7 bases from J, with 9 bases between. CDR1 DFQATT and CDR2 SNEGSKA come from the germline V gene (reference sequence). CDR3 length equals 10 residues. CDR3 amino acids: CSATGSGYTF. CDR3 in DNA: TGCAGTGCCACAGGGAGTGGCTACACCTTC.

The chain employs TRBV19 and TRBJ2-3; 11 nucleotides agree with TRBD2. V shed 3 bases and J 6 bases; nucleotides not matched to a gene: 8. Germline loops: CDR1 LNHDA, CDR2 SQIVND (reference sequence). The CDR3 loop spans 16 amino acids. This CDR3 is CASSIPSGGTMDTQYF. CDR3 coding DNA: TGTGCCAGTAGTATTCCTAGCGGGGGGACCATGGATACGCAGTATTTT.

The chain couples TRBV6-6 to TRBJ1-6; TRBD1 might be the D (6 bases). The CDR3 totals 16 residues. The germline gives CDR1 MNHNY, CDR2 SVGAGI (reference sequence). V lost 2 bases and J lost 11, with 19 bases in between. The chain's CDR3 is CASSYREQGRGAPLHF. For the CDR3, the DNA is TGTGCCAGCAGTTACCGGGAACAGGGCAGGGGAGCACCCCTCCACTTT.

The chain combines TRBV9 with TRBJ2-3, with D possibly being TRBD2 (7 bases). Trimming took 4 bases from V and 0 from J, leaving 18 bases between them. Germline CDR1 and CDR2: SGDLS and YYNGEE. The CDR3 spans 17 residues. In DNA form, the CDR3 reads TGTGCCAGCAGCCTCAGTGGGGGGGGCACTAGCACAGATACGCAGTATTTT. Its translation: CASSLSGGGTSTDTQYF.

This chain links TRBV15 with TRBJ1-1; no clear D gene. The CDR3 has 11 residues. CDR1 LNHNV and CDR2 YYDKDF come from the germline V gene (reference sequence). V dropped 1 base and J dropped 8 bases, with 5 bases sitting between them. The CDR3 DNA reads TGTGCCACCAGCAGAGTAGAGGAAGCTTTCTTT. It codes for CATSRVEEAFF.

This clone was counted only a few times. The chain combines TRBV6-1 with TRBJ1-6; D is ambiguous. CDR3 length: 14 residues. The germline gives CDR1 MNHNS, CDR2 SASEGT. V was pared by 4 bases and J by 6 bases, with 10 bases between. CDR3 DNA: TGTGCCAGCAGTGTCCGGGATTTTAATTCACCCCTCCACTTT. Translating it yields CASSVRDFNSPLHF.

In this sample, this clone turned up once. This chain connects TRBV18 to TRBJ1-1; 7 bases agree with TRBD1. Losses at the gene ends were 0 bases for V and 1 base for J; bases not matched to a gene: 5. The CDR3 has 16 residues. The germline CDR1 and CDR2 sequences are KGHSH and LQKENI. DNA of the CDR3: TGTGCCAGCTCACCACCCGGGGCAGGGGGGAACACTGAAGCTTTCTTT. It codes for CASSPPGAGGNTEAFF.

The chain is built from TRBV5-6 and TRBJ1-4; 10 bases match TRBD1. The V segment lost 3 bases and the J segment 7 bases; nucleotides outside the gene matches: 6. This CDR3 is 15 amino acids long. Germline CDR1 reads SGHDT; CDR2 reads YYEEEE. This CDR3 is CASSSTGQGFEKLFF. The CDR3, as DNA: TGTGCCAGCAGCTCAACGGGACAGGGGTTTGAAAAACTGTTTTTT. The variable domain in full, completed from reference TRBV5-6 and TRBJ1-4, reads DAGVTQSPTHLIKTRGQQVTLRCSPKSGHDTVSWYQQALGQGPQFIFQYYEEEERQRGNFPDRFSGHQFPNYSSELNVNALLLGDSALYLCASSSTGQGFEKLFFGSGTQLSVL.

The rearrangement joins TRBV5-1 to TRBJ2-7; D not certain. CDR3 length: 13 residues. Trimming left V 4 bases short and J 3 bases short, with 11 bases between. Per the germline V gene, CDR1 is SGHRS and CDR2 is YFSETQ. The chain's CDR3 is CASSLLQDYEQYF. CDR3 DNA sequence: TGCGCCAGCAGCCTACTCCAGGACTACGAGCAGTACTTC.

This chain connects TRBV5-4 to TRBJ2-1, with 7 positions matching TRBD2. There are 14 residues in the CDR3. The J segment lost 4 bases and the V segment lost 0 bases, leaving 1 base of the junction unmatched. Per the germline V gene, CDR1 is SGHNT and CDR2 is YYREEE (reference sequence). DNA of the CDR3: TGTGCCAGCAGCTTGGCTAGCGGTTACAATGAGCAGTTCTTC. This translates into CASSLASGYNEQFF.

This chain uses TRBV7-3 with TRBJ1-2; 7 bases agree with TRBD1. The CDR3 extends over 13 amino acids. V gave up 5 bases and J gave up 4 bases; unmatched junction bases: 4. Germline lookup yields CDR1 SGHTA and CDR2 FQGTGA. The CDR3 DNA reads as TGTGCCAGCAGCCAGGGACAGTCCTATGGCTACACCTTC. It specifies CASSQGQSYGYTF.

This chain connects TRBV5-8 to TRBJ2-1; D gene uncertain. V lost 0 bases, J lost 7 bases, and 8 bases lay in between. Germline V gene sequence: CDR1 SGHTS, CDR2 YDEGEE. The CDR3 has 13 residues. CDR3 amino acids: CASSLAPRNEQFF. CDR3 bases: TGTGCCAGCAGCTTGGCCCCGAGGAATGAGCAGTTCTTC.

The chain has TRBV7-2 and TRBJ2-3; D remains ambiguous. V dropped 2 bases and J dropped 6 bases, with 12 bases sitting between them. Germline V gene lookup returns CDR1 SGHTA and CDR2 FQGNSA. This CDR3 has 14 residues. The CDR3, as DNA: TGTGCCAGCAGCTTACTTGGAGCCGGGGATACGCAGTATTTT. Protein: CASSLLGAGDTQYF. Supplemented by reference TRBV7-2 and TRBJ2-3, the full variable domain reads GAGVSQSPSNKVTEKGKDVELRCDPISGHTALYWYRQSLGQGLEFLIYFQGNSAPDKSGLPSDRFSAERTGGSVSTLTIQRTQQEDSAVYLCASSLLGAGDTQYFGPGTRLTVL.